A single sample is the source of the 5 T cell receptor beta chains below, sequenced in a study of blood T cell repertoires in COVID-19. This table comes from immunoSEQ multiplex PCR, and its TCRdb copy is limited to in-frame clones, with some not included. The table has about 170,000 clones, just under 85% seen once; the top ten hold under 8.5%. The specimen sequenced was peripheral blood. All receptors come from a middle-aged man who had recovered from COVID-19.

The chain combines TRBV5-4 with TRBJ2-5; 12 bases are shared with TRBD2. The CDR3 spans 16 residues. Trimming at V came to 1 base and at J to 5 bases, leaving 6 bases not matched to a gene. Germline V gives CDR1 SGHNT, CDR2 YYREEE (reference sequence). This CDR3 is CASSLLLAGGGETQYF. The DNA of the CDR3 is TGTGCCAGCAGCTTGCTCCTAGCGGGAGGGGGGGAGACCCAGTACTTC.

This chain links TRBV19 with TRBJ1-4, with D possibly TRBD1 on 5 matching bases. Per the germline V gene, CDR1 is LNHDA and CDR2 is SQIVND (reference sequence). This CDR3 contains 16 residues. The V end was cut by 9 bases, the J end by 0 bases, with 17 bases between. The CDR3 DNA is TGTGCCAGCCGACAGCTAAATCCTGCAACTAATGAAAAACTGTTTTTT. It yields the protein CASRQLNPATNEKLFF.

The chain is built from TRBV6-2 or TRBV6-3 and TRBJ2-2, with 13 bases that match TRBD2. With 4 bases clipped from V and 1 base from J, the junction kept 9 bases outside the gene matches. Germline V gene lookup returns CDR1 MNHEY and CDR2 SVGEGT. The CDR3 totals 19 residues. DNA for the CDR3: TGTGCCAGCAGTTCCATACGACTAGCGGGGGGCGAGAACACCGGGGAGCTGTTTTTT. This translates into CASSSIRLAGGENTGELFF.

The chain carries TRBV19 and TRBJ2-7, with 10 bases identical to TRBD2. CDR3 length equals 15 residues. J lost 5 bases, V lost 6 bases, and 10 bases had no gene match. The germline V gene has CDR1 LNHDA and CDR2 SQIVND (reference sequence). The CDR3 here is CASRAGGPVQNEQYF. The CDR3 nucleotides read TGTGCCAGTAGAGCGGGAGGGCCGGTACAGAACGAGCAGTACTTC.

The gene calls are TRBV7-9 and TRBJ2-7; D not certain. There are 12 residues in the CDR3. Germline V gene lookup returns CDR1 SEHNR and CDR2 FQNEAQ (reference sequence). V was pared by 0 bases and J by 5 bases, with 5 bases between. The CDR3 coding sequence is TGTGCCAGCAGCTTAGCGCGCAACGAGCAGTACTTC. Its translation is CASSLARNEQYF.